The sequence of this T cell receptor beta chain was determined in a study of control samples from healthy donors and cancer patients (TCRdb year 2020). The library was prepared using the immunoSEQ multiplex PCR assay. TCRdb carries this immuneACCESS record with in-frame sequences only. Its versions omit some clonotypes, under half of them owing to an unresolved V gene in the studies checked, with the rest unexplained. The table for this sample lists fewer than 200,000 clones; around 88% of them were counted only once. Clones ranked in the top ten supply roughly 5% of the sample. From the cysteine up to the phenylalanine, the CDR3 has a length of 14 residues. Only the CDR3 DNA is retained, 42 bases long and in frame from the first base. Based on the germline V gene (reference sequence), the CDR1 and CDR2 sequences are SGHNT and YYREEE. Cut back by 1 base and 2 bases, the V and J ends lie 7 bases apart.

On this clone: Its antigen specificity is not known. One base away there is no much larger clone; base qualities are not given.

The clonotype comes from a woman younger than 45 in good health. The sequenced material came from blood. The V and J genes are TRBV5-4 and TRBJ1-3; a tentative D call is TRBD1 (5 bases match). DNA sequence: TGTGCCAGCAGCTTGTCGGGGGCTGGAAACACCATATATTTT. It codes for CASSLSGAGNTIYF.